This T cell receptor (beta chain) comes out of a study of shared clonotypes between healthy human individuals. Study results and limitations: Among donors, sharing of clonotypes was expected to be affected by sequencing depth.

On this clone: Its target is not known.

CDR3 length: 15 amino acids. Germline lookup yields CDR1 LGHNT and CDR2 FRNRAP. Trimming at V came to 0 bases and at J to 6 bases, leaving 4 bases not matched to a gene. The data were produced by immunoSEQ multiplex PCR, yet TCRdb's version contains in-frame clones alone and is incomplete. The sample lists about 490,000 clones, approximately 80% occurring once. The source is a woman between 35 and 50 years old in good health. Some clones in this sample may be carry-over from other donors' samples. The sequenced sample was PBMCs. This sequence joins TRBV12-5 and TRBJ2-1, with TRBD2 identical over 8 bases. The CDR3 sequence is CASGLVVGRANEQFF. The CDR3 region has the DNA TGTGCTAGTGGTTTGGTTGTCGGGAGGGCCAATGAGCAGTTCTTC.